These 16 T cell receptor beta chains originate from one sample sequenced in a study of shared clonotypes between healthy human individuals. CD45RO-negative cells were positively selected for CCR7, leaving out terminally differentiated effector memory CD45RA+ cells. Repertoires were generated with immunoSEQ multiplex PCR, while TCRdb's copy carries only in-frame clones and drops some. The table lists just over 2,000,000 clones, roughly 95% of them singletons. The sample consisted of naive CD8+ T cells sorted from blood. These receptors were collected from a young man in good health.

The CDR3 here is CASSQDRPTSGRYEQYF. CDR3 nucleotide sequence: TGCGCCAGCAGCCAAGATCGTCCGACTAGCGGGAGGTACGAGCAGTACTTC. V is TRBV4-1 and J is TRBJ2-7; 13 positions agree with TRBD2. CDR1 is MGHRA and CDR2 is YSYEKL in the germline V gene. Trimming at V came to 0 bases and at J to 4 bases, leaving 6 bases not matched to a gene. CDR3 size: 17 residues.

This chain uses TRBV7-6 with TRBJ2-7, with 9 positions matching TRBD1. The V gene's germline CDR1 is SGHVS and CDR2 FNYEAQ. The V gene end was trimmed by 5 bases and the J gene end by 3 bases; junction bases not matched to a gene: 8. The CDR3 contains 15 residues. The CDR3 sequence is CASSRAGTGYYEQYF. CDR3 DNA sequence: TGTGCCAGCAGCCGTGCCGGGACAGGGTACTACGAGCAGTACTTC. Full variable domain (outside the CDR3, taken from reference TRBV7-6 and TRBJ2-7): GAGVSQSPRYKVTKRGQDVALRCDPISGHVSLYWYRQALGQGPEFLTYFNYEAQQDKSGLPNDRFSAERPEGSISTLTIQRTEQRDSAMYRCASSRAGTGYYEQYFGPGTRLTVT.

For the CDR3, the DNA is TGTGCCAGCAGCGCGGGACTAGCGGGGGGGCCAGTAGACACCGGGGAGCTGTTTTTT. It is translated as CASSAGLAGGPVDTGELFF. The chain recombines TRBV7-9 with TRBJ2-2, with 16 bases matching TRBD2. There are 19 residues in the CDR3. Trimming took 5 bases from V and 3 from J; bases not matched to a gene: 9. Germline V gene sequence: CDR1 SEHNR, CDR2 FQNEAQ (reference sequence).

V gene TRBV11-2 combines with J gene TRBJ2-3; 8 nucleotides align to TRBD2. This CDR3 has 18 amino acids. Germline lookup yields CDR1 SGHAT and CDR2 FQNNGV. Trimming removed 8 bases from V and 1 base from J; junction bases left unmatched: 17. The CDR3 loop is CASDSGLAGLVGTDTQYF. DNA for the CDR3: TGTGCCAGCGACTCGGGGCTAGCGGGCCTCGTGGGCACAGATACGCAGTATTTT. The full variable domain, in which reference TRBV11-2 and TRBJ2-3 provide the parts outside the CDR3, is EAGVAQSPRYKIIEKRQSVAFWCNPISGHATLYWYQQILGQGPKLLIQFQNNGVVDDSQLPKDRFSAERLKGVDSTLKIQPAKLEDSAVYLCASDSGLAGLVGTDTQYFGPGTRLTVL.

The genes are TRBV5-6 and TRBJ1-1; 8 positions agree with TRBD1. J lost 10 bases, V lost 6 bases, and 8 bases had no gene match. Germline V lookup: CDR1 SGHDT, CDR2 YYEEEE. The CDR3 covers 12 residues. The CDR3 DNA reads as TGTGCCAGCAATACCCAGGGGGCCGGAGCTTTCTTT. This encodes CASNTQGAGAFF.

The chain uses TRBV27 and TRBJ1-1, with a weak D call TRBD1 (5 bases). The V end was cut by 6 bases, the J end by 3 bases, with 14 bases between. The CDR3 length is 14 residues. Germline CDR1 MNHEY, CDR2 SMNVEV (reference sequence). CDR3 DNA: TGTGCCAGCAGCGTTCAAGGGGCGTACACTGAAGCTTTCTTT. This translates into CASSVQGAYTEAFF.

The CDR3 sequence: CATLLGGNTGELFF. CDR3 coding DNA: TGTGCCACCCTCTTGGGCGGGAACACCGGGGAGCTGTTTTTT. The rearrangement joins TRBV7-9 to TRBJ2-2; D is ambiguous. There are 14 residues in the CDR3. The V gene lost 10 bases and the J gene lost 1 base, with 13 bases spanning the gap. CDR1 and CDR2 (germline): SEHNR, FQNEAQ (reference sequence).

The gene calls are TRBV28 and TRBJ1-4, with D possibly matching TRBD1 (6 bases). V lost 5 bases, J lost 7 bases, and 14 bases lay in between. The CDR3 consists of 14 residues. The germline CDR1 and CDR2 sequences are MDHEN and SYDVKM. Written as DNA, the CDR3 is TGTGCCAGCAGTCTTGGACAGCTGGGTGAAAAACTGTTTTTT. This encodes CASSLGQLGEKLFF.

The gene calls are TRBV28 and TRBJ2-3, with 9 bases aligning to TRBD1. The ends lost 5 bases at V and 5 bases at J; junction bases unmatched: 11. Germline CDR1 is MDHEN and CDR2 is SYDVKM. The CDR3 sequence is 16 residues long. Written as DNA, the CDR3 is TGTGCCAGCAGTGCCACCGGGACAGGGTTAGAAGATACGCAGTATTTT. Translated: CASSATGTGLEDTQYF.

The count of this clone is one. The CDR3 protein is CASSQYGGEGYF. The CDR3 nucleotides are TGTGCCAGCAGCCAGTACGGGGGAGAGGGGTACTTC. The chain employs TRBV5-6 and TRBJ2-7; weak D call: TRBD2 (6 bases). The length of the CDR3 is 12 residues. The ends were cut back, 4 bases at V and 12 bases at J, with 17 bases in the middle. Germline V gives CDR1 SGHDT, CDR2 YYEEEE.

Worth noting for this clone: This sample includes further DNA sequences coding for the same CDR3. This CDR3 reads CASSIVAGSYEQYF. The CDR3, as DNA: TGTGCCAGTAGTATAGTGGCAGGGAGCTACGAGCAGTACTTC. V gene TRBV19 combines with J gene TRBJ2-7; D is tentatively TRBD1 or TRBD2 (5 bases each). V lost 1 base, J lost 3 bases, and 10 bases lay in between. Germline-derived CDR1 and CDR2 are LNHDA and SQIVND (reference sequence). CDR3 size: 14 residues.

This chain uses TRBV11-2 with TRBJ1-2; 9 bases line up with TRBD1. The junction had 13 bases not matched to a gene; V was cut back by 5 bases and J by 3 bases. CDR1 and CDR2 from the germline V gene are SGHAT and FQNNGV. CDR3 length: 17 residues. This CDR3 reads CASSPLAGDREYYGYTF. CDR3 DNA sequence: TGTGCCAGCAGCCCTCTCGCGGGGGACAGGGAGTACTATGGCTACACCTTC.

The chain links TRBV11-2 to TRBJ2-7; 10 bases line up with TRBD2. The junction had 7 bases not matched to a gene; V was cut back by 5 bases and J by 3 bases. Germline-derived CDR1 and CDR2 are SGHAT and FQNNGV. The CDR3 extends over 15 amino acids. For the CDR3, the DNA is TGTGCCAGCAGCCCTATGGCTAGCGGGAGCTACGAGCAGTACTTC. This translates into CASSPMASGSYEQYF.

The chain links TRBV23-1 to TRBJ2-7; D not resolved. TRBV23-1 counts as an open reading frame of uncertain function. CDR3 length: 14 amino acids. The V end lost 4 bases, the J end lost 3 bases, and 13 bases lay between the germline ends. CDR3 nucleotide sequence: TGCGCCAGCAGTCGCCACATCCCGGGCTACGAGCAGTACTTC. This sequence encodes CASSRHIPGYEQYF.

J is TRBJ1-5 and V is TRBV27; 10 bases agree with TRBD1. In germline, CDR1 is MNHEY, CDR2 SMNVEV (reference sequence). This CDR3 has 15 amino acids. J was trimmed by 2 bases and V by 8 bases; bases with no gene match: 6. The CDR3 DNA follows: TGTGCCAGCGGGACAGGGGCTTGGGGCAATCAGCCCCAGCATTTT. Protein sequence: CASGTGAWGNQPQHF.

The chain has TRBV6-1 and TRBJ1-5; D is possibly TRBD1 (6 bases). Germline V lookup: CDR1 MNHNS, CDR2 SASEGT. V was pared by 2 bases and J by 7 bases, with 21 bases between. This CDR3 contains 17 residues. The CDR3 loop is CASSEKGDIEWGQPQHF. CDR3 DNA sequence: TGTGCCAGCAGTGAAAAGGGGGACATAGAGTGGGGACAGCCCCAGCATTTT.